This T cell receptor (beta chain) was captured by sequencing in a study of shared clonotypes between healthy human individuals. Study information: Each donor contributed plates that comprised three CD4 naive, three CD4 memory, two CD8 naive and one CD8 memory. Notes on the study in general: Non-shared clonotypes displayed generation probabilities falling below those of clonotypes present in all four donors.

CD4+ cells underwent separation, giving CD45RA+ naive and CD45RA-negative memory subsets. Some clones are missing from TCRdb's copy, which holds only in-frame ones; the method was immunoSEQ multiplex PCR. The repertoire has 950,000 to 1,300,000 clones, roughly 80% of them found once; the top ten carry 1.4% to 1.5%. For this clone: Its antigen is still unknown.

This clonotype was obtained from a young man in good health. Material for sequencing was memory CD4+ T cells sorted from blood. Stated subset: CD45RA-negative fraction.

CDR3 region: CAWTDAMYEQYF. In nucleotides, the CDR3 is TGTGCCTGGACAGATGCCATGTACGAGCAGTACTTC. V and J are TRBV30 and TRBJ2-7; D not resolved. The CDR3 totals 12 residues. Germline V lookup: CDR1 GTSNPN, CDR2 SVGIG (reference sequence). Trimming took 4 bases from V and 4 from J, leaving 11 bases between them.